This record covers a single T cell receptor (beta chain). Its antigen is unknown. Patients had chemo-refractory metastatic non-small-cell lung cancer and received focal radiation plus CTLA-4 blockade that used ipilimumab. Germline V gene lookup returns CDR1 SEHNR and CDR2 FQNEAQ (reference sequence). CDR3 length: 14 residues. V lost 0 bases, J lost 4 bases, and 6 bases lay in between. These data belong to a study of radiotherapy plus CTLA-4 blockade in lung cancer. Turning to the study itself: Objective response was observed in about 19% of patients, and disease control in roughly 33%.

Only in-frame clones appear in the TCRdb table, and some are missing; sequencing was by immunoSEQ multiplex PCR. The data show 100,000 to 150,000 clones, 70% to 90% seen once. Points from the study as a whole: Early blood T cell clone dynamics, with interferon-beta, were reported to best predict response. Expansion of tumor-derived TCR clones was observed in blood after radiotherapy plus ipilimumab.

The source is a human donor with non-small cell lung cancer that progressed on radiotherapy plus ipilimumab. The starting material was peripheral blood, obtained from a patient treated with radiotherapy plus ipilimumab. V is TRBV7-9 and J is TRBJ1-4, with unresolved D. This CDR3 reads CASSLAGINEKLFF. The CDR3 nucleotides are TGTGCCAGCAGCTTAGCAGGGATTAATGAAAAACTGTTTTTT.